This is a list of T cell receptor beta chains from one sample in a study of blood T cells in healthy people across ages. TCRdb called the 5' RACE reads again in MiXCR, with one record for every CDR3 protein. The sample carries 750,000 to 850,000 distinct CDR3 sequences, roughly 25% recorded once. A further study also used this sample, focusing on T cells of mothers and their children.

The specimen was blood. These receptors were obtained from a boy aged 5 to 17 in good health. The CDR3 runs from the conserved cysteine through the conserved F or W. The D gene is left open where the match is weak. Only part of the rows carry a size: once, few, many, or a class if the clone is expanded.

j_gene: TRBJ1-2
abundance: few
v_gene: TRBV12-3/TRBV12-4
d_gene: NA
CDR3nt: TGTGCCAGCAGTTTCCGCCCCGCTAACTATGGCTACACCTTC
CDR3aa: CASSFRPANYGYTF

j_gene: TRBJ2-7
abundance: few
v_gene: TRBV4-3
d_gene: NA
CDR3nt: TGCGCCAGCAGCCAAGCCTCAGGGTTCTACGAGCAGTACTTC
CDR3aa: CASSQASGFYEQYF

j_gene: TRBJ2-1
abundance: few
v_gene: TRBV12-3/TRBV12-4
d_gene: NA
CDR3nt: TGTGCCAGCAGTTTACAGGGAGGTCATAATGAGCAGTTCTTC
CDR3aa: CASSLQGGHNEQFF

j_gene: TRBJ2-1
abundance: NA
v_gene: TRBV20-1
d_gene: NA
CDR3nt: TGCAGTGCTGCCTCCCCCATAGCGGTTGCCTACAATGAGCAGTTCTTC
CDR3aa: CSAASPIAVAYNEQFF

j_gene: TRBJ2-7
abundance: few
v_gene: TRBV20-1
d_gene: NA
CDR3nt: TGCAGTGCCAACCAGGACGTGACCTACGAGCAGTACTTC
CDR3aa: CSANQDVTYEQYF

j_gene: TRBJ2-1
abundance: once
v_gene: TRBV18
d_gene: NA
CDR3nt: TGTGCCAGCTCACCATTAAAGGGGACCTCCTACAATGAGCAGTTCTTC
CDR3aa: CASSPLKGTSYNEQFF

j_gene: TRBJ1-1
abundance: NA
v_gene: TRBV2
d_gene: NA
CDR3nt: TGTGCCAGCAGTGACGGCGTGGTCCTGGGTGAAGCTTTCTTT
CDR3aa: CASSDGVVLGEAFF

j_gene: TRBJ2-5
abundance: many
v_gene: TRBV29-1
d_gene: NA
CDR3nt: TGCAGCGCGCCCCTATCGACGGGAGAGACCCAGTACTTC
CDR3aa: CSAPLSTGETQYF

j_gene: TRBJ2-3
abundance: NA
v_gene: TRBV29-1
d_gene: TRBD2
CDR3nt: TGCAGCGTTGAAGATCGGGGGGACCTACGGACGCAGTATTTT
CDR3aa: CSVEDRGDLRTQYF

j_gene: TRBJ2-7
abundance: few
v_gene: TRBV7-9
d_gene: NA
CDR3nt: TGTGCCAGCAGCTTAGCCGTTGGACAGTTTTCCTACGAGCAGTACTTC
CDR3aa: CASSLAVGQFSYEQYF